What follows describes a single T cell receptor (beta chain). A read error may account for a junction end that differs from germline. About 0.45 to 1 ug RNA was reverse transcribed with random hexamers. The CDR3 of TCR beta was amplified by immunoSEQ multiplex PCR across 54 Vbeta and 13 Jbeta. TCRdb reprocessed the immunoSEQ multiplex PCR reads with MiXCR, giving one entry per CDR3 protein. This table holds 200,000 to 300,000 distinct CDR3 sequences, around 95% found once. This sample is part of a study of CD8 T cells in Susac syndrome. Sequencing of TCR beta was undertaken in CD8+ and CD4+ T cells derived from blood. The study used treatment-naive patients who had stable or active relapsing-remitting disease as multiple sclerosis controls. Purification of the CD8+ and CD4+ T cells relied on negative isolation, and TEMRA cells underwent FACS enrichment. The CDR3 consists of 14 residues. Germline V gives CDR1 MDHEN, CDR2 SYDVKM.

The TCR sequence derives from a human donor with multiple sclerosis. V usage is TRBV28 and J usage is TRBJ1-6; tentatively, D is TRBD1 (6 bases). Sequenced input: CD4+ T cells from PBMCs. The CDR3 reads CACRGILSNSPLHF. For the CDR3, the DNA is TGTGCCTGCAGGGGAATCTTAAGCAATTCACCCCTCCACTTT.